This TCR beta chain was profiled in a study of post-analysis software for immune sequencing data. TCR beta cDNA libraries included unique molecular identifiers. TCRdb passed the PCR reads through MiXCR, listing each CDR3 protein once. In the table there are about 400,000 distinct CDR3 sequences, around 33% of which are singletons. Study-level points and caveats: The study found TRBV5-6, TRBV5-1 and TRBV20-1 among 4 or 5 TRBV segments more frequent in patients than controls.

A few counts support this clonotype. Its antigen is not identified. CDR1 is MDHEN, CDR2 SYDVKM, per germline. Trimming removed 8 bases from V and 2 bases from J, with 9 bases in between. This CDR3 comprises 12 residues. The receptor's source is a girl under 18 with multiple sclerosis. The gene calls are TRBV28 and TRBJ2-5; D gene uncertain. Material: blood. CDR3 amino acids: CASAARQETQYF. CDR3 DNA sequence: TGTGCCAGCGCCGCCAGGCAAGAGACCCAGTACTTC.